Reported below is one TCR beta chain. Its target is not known. The source of the sample is a study of T cells expressing NK-cell markers. Study summary: Within the sequenced cohort of eight donors, seven exhibited HCMV seropositivity and one was seronegative. Study outcomes and limitations: Dominant NKG2C+ clonotype frequencies of about 1.0-7.0% of CD8+ T cells were measured in 5 or 6 donors. HCMV specificity was not established for the expanded NKG2C+ T cell clones. The CD3+CD56-NKG2C+ fraction of a handful of donors was also led by these clonotypes.

The CDR3 runs to 14 residues. CDR1 DFQATT and CDR2 SNEGSKA come from the germline V gene (reference sequence). TCRdb re-analyzed the 5' RACE reads; it lists each CDR3 protein once, without DNA. The sample has about 160,000 distinct CDR3 sequences. This chain connects TRBV20-1 to TRBJ2-7. Sequenced: blood T cells: a sorted CD56 or NKG2C T cell subset, CD4+ or CD8+ T cells, or bulk PBMC T cells (not recorded which). This TCR came from a woman between 18 and 69 years old in good health. CDR3 amino acids: CSATIPLSSYEQYF.